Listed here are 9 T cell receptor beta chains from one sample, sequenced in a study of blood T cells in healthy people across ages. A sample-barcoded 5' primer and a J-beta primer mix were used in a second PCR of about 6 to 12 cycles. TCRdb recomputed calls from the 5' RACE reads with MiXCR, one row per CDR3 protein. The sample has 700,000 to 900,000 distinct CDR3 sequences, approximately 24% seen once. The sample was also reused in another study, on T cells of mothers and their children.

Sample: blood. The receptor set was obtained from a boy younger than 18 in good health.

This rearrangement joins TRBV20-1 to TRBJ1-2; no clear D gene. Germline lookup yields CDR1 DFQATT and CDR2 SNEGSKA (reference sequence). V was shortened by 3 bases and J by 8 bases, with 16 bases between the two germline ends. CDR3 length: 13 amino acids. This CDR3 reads CSARGSLREGYTF. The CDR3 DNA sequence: TGCAGTGCTAGGGGCAGCTTAAGGGAGGGCTACACCTTC.

The CDR3 nucleotides read TGTGCCAGCAGCGTAATAGCGGGGGGAAAAGAGACCCAGTACTTC. Its protein is CASSVIAGGKETQYF. The rearrangement uses TRBV9 and TRBJ2-1, with 10 bases lining up with TRBD2. TRBJ2-5 explains the end of the DNA better; the J call may be wrong. The germline V gene has CDR1 SGDLS and CDR2 YYNGEE. The CDR3 is 15 amino acids.

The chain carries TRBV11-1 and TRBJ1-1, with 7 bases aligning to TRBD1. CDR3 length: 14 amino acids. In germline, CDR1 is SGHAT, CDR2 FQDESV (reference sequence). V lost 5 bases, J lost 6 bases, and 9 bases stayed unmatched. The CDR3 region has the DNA TGTGCCAGCAGCGAATCGGGACAGTACTCTGAAGCTTTCTTT. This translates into CASSESGQYSEAFF.

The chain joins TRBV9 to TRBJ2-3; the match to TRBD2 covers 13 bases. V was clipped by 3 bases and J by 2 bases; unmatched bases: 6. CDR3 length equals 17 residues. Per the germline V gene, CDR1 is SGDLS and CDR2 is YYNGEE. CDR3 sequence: CASSAGTSGANTDTQYF. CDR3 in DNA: TGTGCCAGCAGCGCCGGGACTAGCGGGGCCAACACAGATACGCAGTATTTT.

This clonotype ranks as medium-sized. The CDR3 DNA reads TGCAGTGCTAGTCCCCCTACGGGAGAGTCCGAGACCCAGTACTTC. Translating it yields CSASPPTGESETQYF. The chain combines TRBV20-1 with TRBJ2-5, with D possibly matching TRBD2 (6 bases). V was clipped by 3 bases and J by 5 bases, with 19 bases between them. CDR1 DFQATT and CDR2 SNEGSKA come from the germline V gene (reference sequence). This CDR3 is 15 amino acids long.

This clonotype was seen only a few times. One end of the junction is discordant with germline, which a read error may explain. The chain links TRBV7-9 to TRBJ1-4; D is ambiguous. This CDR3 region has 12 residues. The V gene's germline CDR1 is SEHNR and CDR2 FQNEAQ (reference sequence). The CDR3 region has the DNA TGTGCCAGCAGGGCAACTAATGGAAAACTGTTTTTT. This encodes CASRATNGKLFF. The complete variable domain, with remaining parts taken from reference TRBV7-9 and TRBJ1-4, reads DTGVSQNPRHKITKRGQNVTFRCDPISEHNRLYWYRQTLGQGPEFLTYFQNEAQLEKSRLLSDRFSAERPKGSFSTLEIQRTEQGDSAMYLCASRATNGKLFFGSGTQLSVL.

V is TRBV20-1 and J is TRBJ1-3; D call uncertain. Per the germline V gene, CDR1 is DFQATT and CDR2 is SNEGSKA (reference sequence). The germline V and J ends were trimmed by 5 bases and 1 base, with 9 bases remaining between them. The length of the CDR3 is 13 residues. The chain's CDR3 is CSAQLASGNTIYF. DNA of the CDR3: TGCAGTGCTCAACTAGCTTCTGGAAACACCATATATTTT.

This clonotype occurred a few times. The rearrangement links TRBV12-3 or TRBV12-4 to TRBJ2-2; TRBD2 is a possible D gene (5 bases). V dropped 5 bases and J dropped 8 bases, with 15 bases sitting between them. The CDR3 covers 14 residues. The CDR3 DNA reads TGTGCCAGCAGTCCGGACGGACTGGGGGGGGAGCTGTTTTTT. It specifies CASSPDGLGGELFF.

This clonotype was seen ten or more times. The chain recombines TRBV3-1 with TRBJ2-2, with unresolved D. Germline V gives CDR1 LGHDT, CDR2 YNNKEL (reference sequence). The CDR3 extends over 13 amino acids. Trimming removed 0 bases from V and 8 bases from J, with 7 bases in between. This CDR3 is CASSQEARGELFF. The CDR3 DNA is TGTGCCAGCAGCCAAGAAGCCCGAGGGGAGCTGTTTTTT.